One sample yielded the 26 T cell receptor beta chains listed below, sequenced in a study of T cells in Graves' hyperthyroidism and ophthalmopathy. Researchers took RNA transcripts and amplified the TCR beta CDR3 regions from them. The HTBI primer set was used in a first-round RT-PCR of the TCR CDR3. TCRdb re-derived calls from the multiplex PCR reads in MiXCR, one entry per CDR3 protein. In the table there are approximately 600,000 distinct CDR3 sequences, roughly 15% of which are singletons. Sequenced material: blood. Receptor source: a woman aged 40-49 years with Graves' ophthalmopathy.

This clonotype has a count of ten or more. The chain carries TRBV27 and TRBJ2-3, with 13 bases lining up with TRBD2. Trimming cost V 3 bases and J 5 bases; bases outside gene matches: 5. The germline gives CDR1 MNHEY, CDR2 SMNVEV (reference sequence). CDR3 size: 16 residues. CDR3 DNA sequence: TGTGCCAGCAGTTTCCGTGGACTAGCGGGAGTAGATACGCAGTATTTT. Amino acids: CASSFRGLAGVDTQYF.

A word on this clonotype: Here the CDR3 omits its conserved ending phenylalanine or tryptophan, so a read error is the likely source. The DNA for the CDR3 is TGTGCCAGCAGTTCGGGGGGCTCTGTGCAGCCCCAGCATCTT. Protein sequence: CASSSGGSVQPQHL. This chain links TRBV28 with TRBJ1-5; tentative D call: TRBD1 (6 bases). Germline V gene data show CDR1 as MDHEN and CDR2 as SYDVKM. The length of the CDR3 is 14 residues. Between the trimmed V and J ends, which lost 4 bases and 7 bases, there was a span of 14 bases.

This clonotype was seen at least ten times. The chain couples TRBV5-8 to TRBJ1-5; D not resolved. Germline V gene data show CDR1 as SGHTS and CDR2 as YDEGEE. This CDR3 has 14 residues. V shed 3 bases and J shed 4 bases, with 11 bases lying between them. The CDR3 loop reads CASSSRHGNQPQHF. The CDR3 DNA reads TGTGCCAGCAGCTCACGACACGGGAATCAGCCCCAGCATTTT.

This clonotype showed up many times. This chain uses TRBV28 with TRBJ2-5; 7 bases map to TRBD1. Germline V CDR1 and CDR2: MDHEN, SYDVKM. This CDR3 has 13 amino acids. The J segment lost 2 bases and the V segment lost 7 bases, leaving 4 bases of the junction unmatched. The CDR3: CASKGQIQETQYF. The CDR3 region has the DNA TGTGCCAGCAAGGGACAGATACAAGAGACCCAGTACTTC.

This clonotype was recorded many times. The chain is built from TRBV27 and TRBJ1-5; D possibly corresponds to TRBD1 (6 bases). The length of the CDR3 is 15 residues. Trimming stripped 0 bases from V and 6 bases from J, with 12 bases between. Germline assignment: CDR1 MNHEY and CDR2 SMNVEV (reference sequence). The CDR3 sequence is CASSLSGGFGQPQHF. CDR3 bases: TGTGCCAGCAGTTTATCCGGGGGCTTCGGTCAGCCCCAGCATTTT.

The chain couples TRBV20-1 to TRBJ2-7; TRBD1 agrees at 8 bases. With V trimmed by 5 bases and J by 0 bases, 6 bases remained unmatched. The germline V gene encodes CDR1 DFQATT and CDR2 SNEGSKA (reference sequence). There are 14 residues in the CDR3. DNA for the CDR3: TGCAGTGCTCGGGGACAGGCGAGCTCCTACGAGCAGTACTTC. Encoded protein: CSARGQASSYEQYF.

The chain links TRBV7-8 to TRBJ2-5; 7 nucleotides line up with TRBD2. Germline V lookup: CDR1 SGHVS, CDR2 FQNEAQ. With V trimmed by 7 bases and J by 2 bases, 7 bases remained unmatched. The CDR3 loop spans 14 amino acids. The CDR3, as DNA: TGTGCCAGCACCCAGCTTAGCGGGCAAGAGACCCAGTACTTC. Protein sequence: CASTQLSGQETQYF.

This chain connects TRBV7-3 to TRBJ2-7; D possibly corresponds to TRBD1 (6 bases). CDR1 and CDR2 (germline): SGHTA, FQGTGA. Trimming took 5 bases from V and 7 from J, leaving 21 bases between them. The CDR3 has 15 amino acids. CDR3 nucleotide sequence: TGTGCCAGCAGCGAGGGGACACTGGGCCCTCTGGAGCAGTACTTC. Translating gives CASSEGTLGPLEQYF.

The chain employs TRBV18 and TRBJ1-2, with D unresolved. The CDR3 is made up of 14 amino acids. V was shortened by 5 bases and J by 4 bases, with 14 bases between the two germline ends. Germline values: CDR1 KGHSH, CDR2 LQKENI. The CDR3 nucleotides read TGTGCCAGCTCATCGGCGGGGAACAGCTATGGCTACACCTTC. It codes for CASSSAGNSYGYTF.

This clonotype was observed at least ten times. J is TRBJ1-1 and V is TRBV30; 7 nucleotides line up with TRBD1. V was clipped by 3 bases and J by 1 base; unmatched bases: 2. The CDR3 is 13 residues long. Germline CDR1 and CDR2: GTSNPN and SVGIG (reference sequence). The CDR3 loop reads CAWSRDRNTEAFF. The CDR3 DNA sequence: TGTGCCTGGAGCCGGGACAGGAACACTGAAGCTTTCTTT. Drawing the rest from reference TRBV30 and TRBJ1-1, the complete variable domain is SQTIHQWPATLVQPVGSPLSLECTVEGTSNPNLYWYRQAAGRGLQLLFYSVGIGQISSEVPQNLSASRPQDRQFILSSKKLLLSDSGFYLCAWSRDRNTEAFFGQGTRLTVV.

The table lists this clonotype with a few counts. The chain uses TRBV19 and TRBJ2-3; 8 nucleotides align to TRBD2. Germline assignment: CDR1 LNHDA and CDR2 SQIVND (reference sequence). J lost 4 bases, V lost 4 bases, and 10 bases had no gene match. The CDR3 extends over 16 amino acids. The CDR3 bases are TGTGCCAGTAGTACCCCTCGGCGGGAGGAGTCAGATACGCAGTATTTT. Residues: CASSTPRREESDTQYF.

This clonotype showed up many times. The V gene is TRBV28, the J gene TRBJ1-1; D is perhaps TRBD1 (6 bases). The CDR3 extends over 14 amino acids. Germline V gene lookup returns CDR1 MDHEN and CDR2 SYDVKM. Trimming removed 6 bases at V and 2 bases at J, with 13 bases between. The CDR3: CASSLRDTNTEAFF. In DNA, the CDR3 is TGTGCCAGCAGCCTCCGGGACACAAACACTGAAGCTTTCTTT.

This clonotype was recorded at least ten times. The genes are TRBV30 and TRBJ2-5; maybe TRBD2 (6 bases). The V and J ends lost 7 bases and 0 bases respectively, with 15 bases between them. The germline gives CDR1 GTSNPN, CDR2 SVGIG (reference sequence). This CDR3 region has 14 residues. CDR3 sequence reads: CASTRTGYQETQYF. The CDR3 DNA is TGTGCCTCGACTAGGACGGGGTACCAAGAGACCCAGTACTTC.

This clonotype was observed at least ten times. The chain recombines TRBV28 with TRBJ2-3; D is unresolved. Germline values: CDR1 MDHEN, CDR2 SYDVKM. Between the trimmed V and J ends, which lost 5 bases and 1 base, there was a span of 13 bases. The CDR3 consists of 15 residues. CDR3 nucleotide sequence: TGTGCCAGCAGTGGCGTGGGGAAGGGCACAGATACGCAGTATTTT. Protein sequence: CASSGVGKGTDTQYF. Full variable domain (remainder filled in from reference TRBV28 and TRBJ2-3): DVKVTQSSRYLVKRTGEKVFLECVQDMDHENMFWYRQDPGLGLRLIYFSYDVKMKEKGDIPEGYSVSREKKERFSLILESASTNQTSMYLCASSGVGKGTDTQYFGPGTRLTVL.

Ten or more counts support this clonotype. This chain uses TRBV4-3 with TRBJ2-7, with 9 nucleotides matching TRBD1. The germline gives CDR1 LGHNA, CDR2 YSLEER. The CDR3 spans 13 residues. V trimming: 2 bases; J trimming: 7 bases; junction bases outside the gene matches: 3. CDR3 coding DNA: TGCGCCAGCAGCCAACAGACAGGGGGAGAGCAGTACTTC. Translation gives CASSQQTGGEQYF.

This clonotype was picked up many times. V gene TRBV11-1 combines with J gene TRBJ2-7; D may be TRBD1 (5 bases). V shed 0 bases and J shed 7 bases, with 13 bases lying between them. This CDR3 region has 14 residues. CDR1 is SGHAT and CDR2 is FQDESV in the germline V gene (reference sequence). CDR3 sequence (DNA): TGTGCCAGCAGCTTAGCTCCCAGGGTCGGAGAGCAGTACTTC. It is translated as CASSLAPRVGEQYF.

The chain carries TRBV6-1 and TRBJ1-1, with 7 bases aligning to TRBD1. Germline CDR1 MNHNS, CDR2 SASEGT. V was clipped by 3 bases and J by 6 bases; unmatched bases: 4. This CDR3 contains 13 residues. For the CDR3, the DNA is TGTGCCAGCAGTGAGACCGACAGGGCTGAAGCTTTCTTT. Protein product: CASSETDRAEAFF.

In this sample, this clonotype turned up many times. The chain employs TRBV15 and TRBJ2-5; 12 bases align to TRBD2. This CDR3 has 16 amino acids. Unmatched junction bases numbered 5, after V lost 4 bases and J lost 2 bases. Germline CDR1 reads LNHNV; CDR2 reads YYDKDF (reference sequence). DNA of the CDR3: TGTGCCACCAGCAAAGGACTAGCGGGACTTCAAGAGACCCAGTACTTC. Its translation: CATSKGLAGLQETQYF.

Ten or more counts support this clonotype. The rearrangement links TRBV28 to TRBJ2-7; perhaps TRBD2 as D (6 bases). The ends were cut back, 5 bases at V and 7 bases at J, with 15 bases in the middle. The CDR3 runs 13 residues. Germline-derived CDR1 and CDR2 are MDHEN and SYDVKM. CDR3 in DNA: TGTGCCAGCAGTGCCTCCGGGACTGAGGAGCAGTACTTC. It codes for CASSASGTEEQYF.

In its sample, this clonotype was seen many times. The chain uses TRBV6-5 and TRBJ1-1, with unresolved D. Trimming cost V 9 bases and J 0 bases, with 8 bases left between them. This CDR3 is built from 12 residues. The germline V gene has CDR1 MNHEY and CDR2 SVGAGI. The CDR3 here is CASDDMNTEAFF. The CDR3 DNA follows: TGTGCCAGTGACGACATGAACACTGAAGCTTTCTTT.

Many counts were recorded for this clonotype. A much larger clone differs from this one at a single base, so this may be a read error. The chain is built from TRBV6-5 and TRBJ1-1, with D possibly TRBD1 on 5 matching bases. Germline assignment: CDR1 MNHEY and CDR2 SVGAGI. This CDR3 contains 12 residues. The V gene lost 4 bases and the J gene lost 8 bases, with 11 bases spanning the gap. The CDR3 DNA follows: TGTGCCAGCAGTTGCGGGACTAGAGAAGCTTTCTTT. It codes for CASSCGTREAFF.

The rearrangement links TRBV11-3 to TRBJ1-1; 8 nucleotides agree with TRBD1. The V and J ends lost 5 bases and 6 bases, in that order; junction bases with no gene match: 8. The CDR3 contains 14 residues. CDR1 SGHNT and CDR2 YENEEA come from the germline V gene. In DNA, the CDR3 is TGTGCCAGCAGCCTACAGGGGGGTGTCGCTGAAGCTTTCTTT. This gives the protein CASSLQGGVAEAFF.

In nucleotides, the CDR3 is TGTGCCAGCAGCGTAGTGTGGGACGGCCAAGAGACCCAGTACTTC. This translates into CASSVVWDGQETQYF. The chain employs TRBV9 and TRBJ2-5; D possibly matches TRBD1 or TRBD2 (5 bases each). The CDR3 totals 15 residues. Germline CDR1 SGDLS, CDR2 YYNGEE. Trimming left V 0 bases short and J 1 base short, with 10 bases between.

The CDR3 DNA sequence: TGCGCCAGCAGCCCCGGGGACTCCCGCGGAAACATTCAGTACTTC. Translating it yields CASSPGDSRGNIQYF. The genes are TRBV5-1 and TRBJ2-4; tentative D call: TRBD2 (6 bases). The germline V gene encodes CDR1 SGHRS and CDR2 YFSETQ. This CDR3 spans 15 amino acids. V was trimmed by 4 bases and J by 6 bases, leaving 17 bases between them.

This clonotype was seen only a few times. The chain couples TRBV2 to TRBJ2-1, with TRBD2 matching over 9 bases. V was pared by 3 bases and J by 7 bases, with 7 bases of the junction left unmatched. Germline V lookup: CDR1 SNHLY, CDR2 FYNNEI. The CDR3 spans 15 residues. The CDR3 loop reads CASSDIAGVENEQFF. DNA for the CDR3: TGTGCCAGCAGTGATATAGCGGGAGTGGAGAATGAGCAGTTCTTC.

CDR3 loop: CASSQDRDGEETQYF. CDR3 DNA: TGCGCCAGCAGCCAAGATCGTGATGGGGAGGAGACCCAGTACTTC. The chain couples TRBV4-3 to TRBJ2-5; tentative D call: TRBD2 (5 bases). The V and J ends lost 0 bases and 5 bases respectively, with 13 bases between them. This CDR3 has 15 residues. CDR1 and CDR2 (germline): LGHNA, YSLEER.